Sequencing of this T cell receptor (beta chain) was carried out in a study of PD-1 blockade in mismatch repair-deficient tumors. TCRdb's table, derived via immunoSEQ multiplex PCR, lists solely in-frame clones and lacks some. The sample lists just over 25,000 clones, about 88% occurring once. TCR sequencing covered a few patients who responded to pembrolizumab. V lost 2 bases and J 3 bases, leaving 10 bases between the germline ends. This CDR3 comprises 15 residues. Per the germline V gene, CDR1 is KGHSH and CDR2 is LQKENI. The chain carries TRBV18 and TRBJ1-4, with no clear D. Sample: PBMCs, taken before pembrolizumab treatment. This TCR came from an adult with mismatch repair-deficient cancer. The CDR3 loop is CASSPIHGANEKLFF. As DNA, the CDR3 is TGTGCCAGCTCACCAATCCACGGGGCTAATGAAAAACTGTTTTTT.